The entry below describes one TCR beta chain. Its specificity is unknown. This CDR3 spans 16 amino acids. Germline CDR1 reads MNHEY; CDR2 reads SVGAGI. The V end lost 0 bases, the J end lost 2 bases, and 12 bases lay between the germline ends. This sample is part of a study of OX40 agonist ivuxolimab in advanced cancers. Overall study: Enrollees could have had prior anti-PD-1, anti-PD-L1 or anti-CTLA-4 therapy, which about 42% had received. Study outcomes and limitations: Near-lowest levels of clonal expansion characterized partial responders at 0.1-3.0 mg/kg. At 0.1 to 3.0 mg/kg and by week 6, CD4+ and CD8+ T cells in the blood had expanded clonally.

The repertoire was sequenced with immunoSEQ multiplex PCR; TCRdb's copy has only in-frame clones and lacks some. This sample has over 55,000 clones, with roughly 84% found just once. The receptor comes from an adult with an advanced solid tumor such as melanoma, head and neck, liver or kidney cancer. The chain is built from TRBV6-5 and TRBJ2-3; D uncertain. The sequencing used CD4+ or CD8+ T cells sorted from blood, collected in a trial of the OX40 agonist ivuxolimab. The CDR3 region has the DNA TGTGCCAGCAGTTACTCGTTCGACCGTGTCACAGATACGCAGTATTTT. Protein: CASSYSFDRVTDTQYF.